This paragraph covers one T cell receptor (beta chain) sequence. Antigen specificity is unknown. Produced via immunoSEQ multiplex PCR; TCRdb's table is partial and in-frame only. Of 110,000 to 150,000 clones in the sample, approximately 89% were seen once. This CDR3 is built from 12 residues. Trimming left V 2 bases short and J 2 bases short, with 3 bases between. Germline CDR1 and CDR2: LGHNA and YSLEER. The study drew the donors from its roughly 120-subject validation cohort, separate from the approximately 690-subject first cohort. This sample was taken from a study of cytomegalovirus exposure and HLA in healthy donors. Points from the study as a whole: In the 120 validation repertoires, under 95% of cluster scores exceeded 0, per a later analysis.

V usage is TRBV4-3 and J usage is TRBJ1-2; D remains unclear. The sequenced sample was PBMCs. The TCR originated in a woman between 18 and 29 years old in good health and CMV-seropositive. This CDR3 reads CASSQQNYGYTF. As DNA, the CDR3 is TGCGCCAGCAGCCAACAGAACTATGGCTACACCTTC.